Listed here are 32 T cell receptor beta chains from one sample, sequenced in a study of control samples from healthy donors and cancer patients. Clones were read by immunoSEQ multiplex PCR, and TCRdb kept only the in-frame ones, dropping some. The table lists 180,000 or so clones, 80% to 95% of them singletons. The sequenced sample was blood. These receptor sequences come from a woman in her sixties in good health.

The chain recombines TRBV12-2 with TRBJ2-4; the D call in the table, TRBD1, was not verified against the DNA. TRBV12-2 is described as a pseudogene. The CDR3 totals 16 residues. In DNA, the CDR3 is TGTGCAAGTCGTCCCGGACAGGGCGCAAGCAAAAACATTCAGTACTTC. As protein: CASRPGQGASKNIQYF.

J is TRBJ1-5 and V is TRBV27; 12 positions agree with TRBD1. The germline CDR1 and CDR2 sequences are MNHEY and SMNVEV (reference sequence). CDR3 length equals 17 residues. The V gene end was trimmed by 2 bases and the J gene end by 6 bases; junction bases not matched to a gene: 8. The CDR3: CASSLKGTGGAGQPQHF. The CDR3 DNA reads as TGTGCCAGCAGTTTAAAGGGGACAGGGGGCGCAGGTCAGCCCCAGCATTTT.

The chain couples TRBV6-5 to TRBJ1-1; 8 bases are shared with TRBD1. The CDR3 is made up of 13 amino acids. CDR1 is MNHEY, CDR2 SVGAGI, per germline. With V trimmed by 5 bases and J by 3 bases, 2 bases remained unmatched. The CDR3 coding sequence is TGTGCCAGCAGTCAGGGGGCCTACACTGAAGCTTTCTTT. Translating it yields CASSQGAYTEAFF.

The chain uses TRBV9 and TRBJ1-3, with a tentative D call TRBD1 (6 bases). There are 17 residues in the CDR3. CDR1 and CDR2 from the germline V gene are SGDLS and YYNGEE. Trimming stripped 3 bases from V and 0 bases from J, with 16 bases between. This CDR3 reads CASSAGGRVFSGNTIYF. The CDR3 DNA reads as TGTGCCAGCAGCGCCGGGGGCAGGGTTTTCTCTGGAAACACCATATATTTT.

This chain connects TRBV18 to TRBJ1-1, with 9 bases identical to TRBD1. Germline V lookup: CDR1 KGHSH, CDR2 LQKENI. The CDR3 has 15 residues. V lost 5 bases, J lost 1 base, and 5 bases stayed unmatched. The chain's CDR3 is CASSDLTGGNTEAFF. The CDR3 DNA sequence: TGTGCCAGCTCAGACCTGACAGGGGGGAACACTGAAGCTTTCTTT.

The sample holds a few counts of this clone. The chain carries TRBV4-1 and TRBJ1-2; D might be TRBD1 (6 bases). The CDR3 is made up of 15 amino acids. Trimming shortened V by 1 base and J by 2 bases, and 11 bases separated the two germline ends. Per the germline V gene, CDR1 is MGHRA and CDR2 is YSYEKL. The CDR3, as DNA: TGCGCCAGCAGCCAAGTTACAGGGAACAACTATGGCTACACCTTC. It translates to CASSQVTGNNYGYTF.

V is TRBV7-3 and J is TRBJ1-5; D is possibly TRBD1 (5 bases). Germline V gene lookup returns CDR1 SGHTA and CDR2 FQGTGA. CDR3 size: 13 residues. The V end was cut by 4 bases, the J end by 9 bases, with 13 bases between. CDR3 coding DNA: TGTGCCAGCAGCTGGCAGGGCGATGGGCCCCAGCATTTT. It encodes CASSWQGDGPQHF.

The V call is TRBV4-3, the J call TRBJ1-3; weak D call: TRBD1 (5 bases). The germline V gene has CDR1 LGHNA and CDR2 YSLEER. The CDR3 length is 16 residues. Trimming removed 0 bases from V and 4 bases from J, with 13 bases in between. The CDR3 sequence: CASSQDIEGLGNTIYF. The CDR3 DNA is TGCGCCAGCAGCCAAGATATCGAGGGGCTCGGAAACACCATATATTTT.

The rearrangement joins TRBV28 to TRBJ1-2; TRBD1 is a possible D gene (5 bases). CDR3 length: 15 amino acids. The V and J ends lost 8 bases and 6 bases respectively, with 22 bases between them. Germline CDR1 reads MDHEN; CDR2 reads SYDVKM. DNA of the CDR3: TGTGCCAGCGGGACGGCCGGAGGTTCCCCGGATGGCTACACCTTC. As protein: CASGTAGGSPDGYTF.

The genes are TRBV7-9 and TRBJ1-2, with D unresolved. The CDR3 is made up of 13 amino acids. Germline assignment: CDR1 SEHNR and CDR2 FQNEAQ (reference sequence). Trimming took off 1 base at V and 5 bases at J, with 8 bases between the two ends. This CDR3 reads CASSLVPEYGYTF. The CDR3 region has the DNA TGTGCCAGCAGCTTAGTGCCAGAGTATGGCTACACCTTC.

This clone was picked up one time. DNA for the CDR3: TGTGCCAGCAGTTACCTACAGACGGCCGTGGGGTATGGCTACACCTTC. Translating it yields CASSYLQTAVGYGYTF. The chain couples TRBV6-2 or TRBV6-3 to TRBJ1-2; D gene uncertain. The CDR3 runs 16 residues. V lost 2 bases, J lost 5 bases, and 18 bases lay in between. Germline lookup yields CDR1 MNHEY and CDR2 SVGEGT.

The chain combines TRBV18 with TRBJ1-1; weak D call: TRBD1 (6 bases). CDR3 length equals 15 residues. CDR1 and CDR2 (germline): KGHSH, LQKENI. V was cut by 3 bases and J by 5 bases, with 16 bases left in between. CDR3 DNA sequence: TGTGCCAGCTCACCGACTAACAGGGTGTCTACTGAAGCTTTCTTT. Amino acid sequence: CASSPTNRVSTEAFF.

This chain links TRBV5-6 with TRBJ1-3; the D is unclear. The CDR3 is 14 residues long. Germline CDR1 is SGHDT and CDR2 is YYEEEE. V lost 3 bases and J lost 4, with 11 bases in between. CDR3 loop: CASSSRAAGNTIYF. As DNA, the CDR3 is TGTGCCAGCAGCTCCCGAGCGGCCGGAAACACCATATATTTT.

The chain employs TRBV2 and TRBJ1-4; D ambiguous. Germline V gene data show CDR1 as SNHLY and CDR2 as FYNNEI. Trimming left V 3 bases short and J 2 bases short, with 4 bases between. The CDR3 contains 13 residues. The CDR3 protein is CASSEGTNEKLFF. The CDR3 bases are TGTGCCAGCAGTGAGGGGACTAATGAAAAACTGTTTTTT.

J is TRBJ1-2 and V is TRBV27; 11 bases line up with TRBD1. The trim removed 5 bases at V and 5 bases at J, leaving 4 bases unmatched. Germline V CDR1 and CDR2: MNHEY, SMNVEV (reference sequence). The CDR3 totals 14 residues. In DNA, the CDR3 is TGTGCCAGCAGTGGACGGGACAGGGGGTATGGCTACACCTTC. Its translation: CASSGRDRGYGYTF.

The gene calls are TRBV7-8 and TRBJ1-1; D not certain. V lost 3 bases and J 3 bases, leaving 11 bases between the germline ends. The germline V gene encodes CDR1 SGHVS and CDR2 FQNEAQ. This CDR3 region has 14 residues. The CDR3 loop reads CASSFGWEDTEAFF. CDR3 DNA sequence: TGTGCCAGCAGCTTCGGATGGGAGGACACTGAAGCTTTCTTT.

With regard to this clone: Other DNA sequences from this sample encode an identical CDR3 as well. The chain couples TRBV11-1 to TRBJ1-3; unclear D gene. The ends were cut back, 1 base at V and 0 bases at J, with 4 bases in the middle. Germline CDR1 and CDR2: SGHAT and FQDESV (reference sequence). The CDR3 loop spans 14 amino acids. Here the CDR3 reads CASSLVLSGNTIYF. The CDR3 region has the DNA TGTGCCAGCAGCTTAGTCCTCTCTGGAAACACCATATATTTT.

The genes are TRBV7-2 and TRBJ2-5, with TRBD2 matching 9 bases. Germline V gene sequence: CDR1 SGHTA, CDR2 FQGNSA. CDR3 length equals 17 residues. The junction had 8 bases not matched to a gene; V was cut back by 3 bases and J by 0 bases. The CDR3 is CASSFISSGANQETQYF. The CDR3 DNA follows: TGTGCCAGCAGCTTTATTTCTAGCGGGGCTAACCAAGAGACCCAGTACTTC.

This rearrangement joins TRBV6-1 to TRBJ1-1; D is unclear. CDR3 length equals 10 residues. Germline CDR1 is MNHNS and CDR2 is SASEGT. V dropped 0 bases and J dropped 12 bases, with 5 bases sitting between them. The CDR3 here is CASSEAGTFF. CDR3 DNA sequence: TGTGCCAGCAGTGAAGCTGGGACTTTCTTT.

The chain couples TRBV6-5 to TRBJ1-5, with D hard to call. The CDR3 contains 15 residues. V lost 6 bases and J lost 0, with 12 bases in between. Germline CDR1 MNHEY, CDR2 SVGAGI. CDR3 sequence (DNA): TGTGCCAGCAGAACGTCAAAGAATAGCAATCAGCCCCAGCATTTT. It specifies CASRTSKNSNQPQHF.

The chain employs TRBV5-1 and TRBJ1-1; D is uncertain. CDR1 and CDR2 from the germline V gene are SGHRS and YFSETQ. CDR3 length: 15 residues. Trimming pared 4 bases from V and 0 bases from J, leaving 13 bases between. For the CDR3, the DNA is TGCGCCAGCAGCCCGGGTGGCTCCCTGAACACTGAAGCTTTCTTT. This translates into CASSPGGSLNTEAFF.

As for this clone: Other DNA sequences in this sample translate to the same CDR3. The chain couples TRBV29-1 to TRBJ1-1; the D gene is possibly TRBD1 (5 bases). Trimming took 1 base from V and 3 from J, leaving 18 bases between them. Germline V gene lookup returns CDR1 SQVTM and CDR2 ANQGSEA. The CDR3 runs 16 residues. As DNA, the CDR3 is TGCAGCGTTGAAGTCGCGAGGACACCTGGGCACACTGAAGCTTTCTTT. Amino acids: CSVEVARTPGHTEAFF.

The CDR3, as DNA: TGTGCCACCAGTGAAGGGACGGATACTCCCTACGAGCAGTACTTC. This gives the protein CATSEGTDTPYEQYF. The V gene is TRBV24-1, the J gene TRBJ2-7; D could derive from TRBD1 or TRBD2 (5 bases each). The CDR3 loop spans 15 amino acids. Germline V lookup: CDR1 KGHDR, CDR2 SFDVKD. Trimming pared 4 bases from V and 2 bases from J, leaving 14 bases between.

The gene calls are TRBV24-1 and TRBJ2-1; possible D gene TRBD1, 5 bases. The length of the CDR3 is 15 residues. CDR1 and CDR2 (germline): KGHDR, SFDVKD. The V end was cut by 3 bases, the J end by 0 bases, with 8 bases between. The CDR3 loop reads CATSDGADSYNEQFF. DNA of the CDR3: TGTGCCACCAGTGATGGGGCGGACTCCTACAATGAGCAGTTCTTC.

This chain uses TRBV2 with TRBJ1-1; D not certain. This CDR3 is built from 13 residues. Germline V gene sequence: CDR1 SNHLY, CDR2 FYNNEI. V was clipped by 4 bases and J by 5 bases, with 11 bases between them. DNA for the CDR3: TGTGCCAGCAGTGGGGGAGCGGGGACTGAAGCTTTCTTT. The encoded protein is CASSGGAGTEAFF.

This clone was observed a single time. This sequence joins TRBV10-3 and TRBJ1-3; 10 bases agree with TRBD1. CDR3 length: 17 amino acids. Germline CDR1 is ENHRY and CDR2 is SYGVKD. V lost 6 bases to trimming and J lost 1 base; unmatched junction nucleotides: 9. This CDR3 reads CAIRVATGGASGNTIYF. Written as DNA, the CDR3 is TGTGCCATCAGGGTAGCGACAGGGGGCGCGTCTGGAAACACCATATATTTT.

The V and J genes are TRBV6-5 and TRBJ1-1; maybe TRBD1 (6 bases). The germline V and J ends were trimmed by 6 bases and 1 base, with 9 bases remaining between them. Germline CDR1 and CDR2: MNHEY and SVGAGI. This CDR3 contains 13 residues. The chain's CDR3 is CASSRRGNTEAFF. DNA of the CDR3: TGTGCCAGCAGCCGCAGGGGGAACACTGAAGCTTTCTTT.

The rearrangement joins TRBV6-5 to TRBJ1-6; 8 nucleotides agree with TRBD1. In germline, CDR1 is MNHEY, CDR2 SVGAGI. This CDR3 spans 15 amino acids. V shed 3 bases, J shed 8 bases, and the junction held 6 bases outside the gene matches. The CDR3 DNA follows: TGTGCCAGCAGTTATACGACAGGGGAAGATTCACCCCTCCACTTT. This codes for CASSYTTGEDSPLHF.

This chain connects TRBV9 to TRBJ2-7; a possible D gene is TRBD1 (5 bases). V was shortened by 0 bases and J by 1 base, with 8 bases between the two germline ends. From germline, CDR1 is SGDLS and CDR2 YYNGEE. This CDR3 comprises 14 residues. CDR3 amino acids: CASSVDQGSYEQYF. DNA of the CDR3: TGTGCCAGCAGCGTAGATCAGGGATCCTACGAGCAGTACTTC. The full variable domain, completed using reference TRBV9 and TRBJ2-7, is DSGVTQTPKHLITATGQRVTLRCSPRSGDLSVYWYQQSLDQGLQFLIQYYNGEERAKGNILERFSAQQFPDLHSELNLSSLELGDSALYFCASSVDQGSYEQYFGPGTRLTVT.

V and J are TRBV29-1 and TRBJ1-5; 8 bases agree with TRBD1. Germline trimming cut 4 bases from V and 2 bases from J; bases unmatched to any gene: 7. There are 15 residues in the CDR3. CDR1 and CDR2 from the germline V gene are SQVTM and ANQGSEA. The CDR3 nucleotides read TGCAGCGTTGCCAGCCAGACAGGGGGCAATCAGCCCCAGCATTTT. Translated: CSVASQTGGNQPQHF.

The V and J genes are TRBV29-1 and TRBJ1-2, with 9 bases identical to TRBD1. After removal of 7 bases from V and 4 bases from J, the junction contained 10 bases not matched to a gene. The CDR3 is 14 amino acids. The V gene's germline CDR1 is SQVTM and CDR2 ANQGSEA. CDR3 DNA: TGCAGCGCTGGACAGGGACAGGGAAGCTATGGCTACACCTTC. This translates into CSAGQGQGSYGYTF.

The J gene is TRBJ1-1, the V gene TRBV15; no firm D call. The V gene lost 3 bases and the J gene lost 0 bases, with 5 bases spanning the gap. Looked up from germline, CDR1 is LNHNV and CDR2 is YYDKDF (reference sequence). The CDR3 length is 13 residues. CDR3 loop: CATSSRVNTEAFF. CDR3 sequence (DNA): TGTGCCACCAGCAGTCGAGTGAACACTGAAGCTTTCTTT.